The present entry profiles one T cell receptor (beta chain) with its context. Its antigen is unidentified. Mismatch with germline at one junction end may stem from a read error. A second roughly 7 to 11 cycle PCR used barcoded and J-beta primers. Every molecule of cDNA carried a tag from a template-switch adaptor with 12 random nucleotides. TCRdb re-derived calls from the 5' RACE reads in MiXCR, one entry per CDR3 protein. The sample has 790,000 or so distinct CDR3 sequences, approximately 60% seen once. The entry originates in a study of blood T cells in healthy people across ages. Findings and caveats of the study: Per million T cells, the diversity of TCR beta decreased roughly linearly as age advanced. Possibly, changes in expanded clonotypes were confounded because donor CMV status was unknown.

Isolating PBMCs gave at least 6 million of these cells per sample. Germline V gives CDR1 SQVTM, CDR2 ANQGSEA. The CDR3 runs 12 residues. The chain recombines TRBV29-1 with TRBJ2-3; D not resolved. Sequencing was done on a sample of blood. The source of this sequence is a man aged 40-49 years in good health. Here the CDR3 reads CRVARNTDTQYF. The CDR3 DNA is TGCAGAGTTGCCAGAAACACAGATACGCAGTATTTT.